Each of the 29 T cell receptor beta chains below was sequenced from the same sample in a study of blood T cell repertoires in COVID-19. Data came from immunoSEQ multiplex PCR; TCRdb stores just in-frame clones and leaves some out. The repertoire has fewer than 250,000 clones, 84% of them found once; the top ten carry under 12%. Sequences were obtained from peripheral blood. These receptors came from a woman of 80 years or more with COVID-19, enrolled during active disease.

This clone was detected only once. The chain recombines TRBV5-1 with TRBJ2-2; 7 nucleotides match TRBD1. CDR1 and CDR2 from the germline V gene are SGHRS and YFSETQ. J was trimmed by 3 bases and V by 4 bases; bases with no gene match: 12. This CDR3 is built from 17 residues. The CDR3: CASSPRSRDSYTGELFF. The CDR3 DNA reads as TGCGCCAGCAGCCCAAGGTCCCGGGACAGTTACACCGGGGAGCTGTTTTTT.

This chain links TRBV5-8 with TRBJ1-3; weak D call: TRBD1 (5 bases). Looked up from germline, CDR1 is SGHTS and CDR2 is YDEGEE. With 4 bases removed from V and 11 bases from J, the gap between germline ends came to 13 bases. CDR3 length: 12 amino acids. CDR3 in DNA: TGTGCCAGCAGCCTAGACGGGGGTCCCATATATTTT. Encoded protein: CASSLDGGPIYF. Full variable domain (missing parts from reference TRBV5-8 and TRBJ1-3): EAGVTQSPTHLIKTRGQQATLRCSPISGHTSVYWYQQALGLGLQFLLWYDEGEERNRGNFPPRFSGRQFPNYSSELNVNALELEDSALYLCASSLDGGPIYFGEGSWLTVV.

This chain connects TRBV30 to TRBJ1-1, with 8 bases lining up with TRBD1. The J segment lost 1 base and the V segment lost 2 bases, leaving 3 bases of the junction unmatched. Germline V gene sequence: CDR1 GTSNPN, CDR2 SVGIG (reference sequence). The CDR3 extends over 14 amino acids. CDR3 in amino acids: CAWSFTGGNTEAFF. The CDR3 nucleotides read TGTGCCTGGAGTTTCACAGGGGGGAACACTGAAGCTTTCTTT.

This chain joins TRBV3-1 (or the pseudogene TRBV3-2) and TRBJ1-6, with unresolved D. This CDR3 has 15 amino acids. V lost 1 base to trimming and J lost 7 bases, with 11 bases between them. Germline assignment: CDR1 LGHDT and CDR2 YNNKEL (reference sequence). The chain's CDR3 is CASSQAVAINSPLHF. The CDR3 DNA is TGTGCCAGCAGCCAAGCAGTAGCCATCAATTCACCCCTCCACTTT.

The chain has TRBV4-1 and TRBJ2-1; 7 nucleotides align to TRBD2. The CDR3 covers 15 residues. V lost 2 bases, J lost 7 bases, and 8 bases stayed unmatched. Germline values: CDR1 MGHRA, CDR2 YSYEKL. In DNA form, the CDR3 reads TGCGCCAGCAGCCAACCTGGACTCGGGGGGAATGAGCAGTTCTTC. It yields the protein CASSQPGLGGNEQFF.

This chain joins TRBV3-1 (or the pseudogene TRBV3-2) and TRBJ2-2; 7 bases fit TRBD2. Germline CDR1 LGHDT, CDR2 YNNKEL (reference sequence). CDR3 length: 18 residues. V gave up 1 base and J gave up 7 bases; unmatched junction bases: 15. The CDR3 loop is CASSQVPKSGDLDGELFF. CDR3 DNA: TGTGCCAGCAGCCAAGTCCCCAAAAGCGGGGATCTGGACGGGGAGCTGTTTTTT.

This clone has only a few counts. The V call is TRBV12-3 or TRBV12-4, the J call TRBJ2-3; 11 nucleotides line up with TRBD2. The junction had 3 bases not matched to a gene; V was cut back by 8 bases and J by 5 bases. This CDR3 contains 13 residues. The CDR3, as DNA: TGTGCCAGCGGTAGCGGGGGGGTAGATACGCAGTATTTT. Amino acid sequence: CASGSGGVDTQYF.

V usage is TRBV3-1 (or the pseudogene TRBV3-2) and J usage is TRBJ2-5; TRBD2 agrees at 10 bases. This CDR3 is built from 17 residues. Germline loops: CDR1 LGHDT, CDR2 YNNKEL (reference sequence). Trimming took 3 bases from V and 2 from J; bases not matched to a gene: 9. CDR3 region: CASSHPPGLAVQETQYF. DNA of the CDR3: TGTGCCAGCAGCCATCCCCCCGGACTAGCGGTGCAAGAGACCCAGTACTTC.

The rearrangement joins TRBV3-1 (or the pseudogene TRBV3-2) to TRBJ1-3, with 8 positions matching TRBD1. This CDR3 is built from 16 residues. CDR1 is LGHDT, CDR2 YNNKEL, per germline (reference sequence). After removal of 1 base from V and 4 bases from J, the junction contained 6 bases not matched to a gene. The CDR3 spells CASSQGWDRFGNTIYF. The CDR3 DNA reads TGTGCCAGCAGCCAAGGATGGGACAGGTTCGGAAACACCATATATTTT.

The CDR3 spells CASSPPGTGELFF. The CDR3, as DNA: TGTGCCAGCTCACCCCCAGGGACCGGGGAGCTGTTTTTT. The chain is built from TRBV18 and TRBJ2-2; D is perhaps TRBD1 (5 bases). Germline V gene sequence: CDR1 KGHSH, CDR2 LQKENI. The V end lost 3 bases, the J end lost 5 bases, and 7 bases lay between the germline ends. This CDR3 has 13 residues.

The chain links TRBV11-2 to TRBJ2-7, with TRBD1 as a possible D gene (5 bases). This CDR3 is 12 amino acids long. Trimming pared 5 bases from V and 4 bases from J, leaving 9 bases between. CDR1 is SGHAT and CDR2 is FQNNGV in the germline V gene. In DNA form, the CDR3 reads TGTGCCAGCAGCCCAGGGTATTACGAGCAGTACGTC. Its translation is CASSPGYYEQYV.

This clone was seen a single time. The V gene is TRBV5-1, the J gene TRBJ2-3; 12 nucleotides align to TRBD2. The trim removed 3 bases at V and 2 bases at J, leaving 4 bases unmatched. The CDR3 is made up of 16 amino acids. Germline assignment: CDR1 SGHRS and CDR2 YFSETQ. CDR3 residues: CASSSTSGGSTDTQYF. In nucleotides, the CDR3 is TGCGCCAGCAGCTCGACTAGCGGGGGTTCCACAGATACGCAGTATTTT.

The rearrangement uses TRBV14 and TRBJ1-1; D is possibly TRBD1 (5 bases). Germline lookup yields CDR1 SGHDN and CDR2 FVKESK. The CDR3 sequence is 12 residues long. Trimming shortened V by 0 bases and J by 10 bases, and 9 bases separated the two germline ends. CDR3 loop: CASSQEVGAAFF. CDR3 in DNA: TGTGCCAGCAGCCAAGAGGTTGGGGCAGCTTTCTTT.

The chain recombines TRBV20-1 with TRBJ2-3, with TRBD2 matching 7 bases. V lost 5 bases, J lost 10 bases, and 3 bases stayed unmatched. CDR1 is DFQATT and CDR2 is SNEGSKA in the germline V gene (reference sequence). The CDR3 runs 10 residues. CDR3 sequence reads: CSAPRGAQYF. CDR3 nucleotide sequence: TGCAGTGCTCCCCGGGGGGCGCAGTATTTT.

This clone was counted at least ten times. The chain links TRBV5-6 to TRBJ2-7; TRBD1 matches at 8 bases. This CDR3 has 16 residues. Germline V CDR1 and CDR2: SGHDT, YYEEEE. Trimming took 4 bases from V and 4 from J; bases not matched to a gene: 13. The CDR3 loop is CASSLHVDRVQYEQYV. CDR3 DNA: TGTGCCAGCAGCCTGCACGTGGACAGGGTTCAATACGAGCAGTACGTC.

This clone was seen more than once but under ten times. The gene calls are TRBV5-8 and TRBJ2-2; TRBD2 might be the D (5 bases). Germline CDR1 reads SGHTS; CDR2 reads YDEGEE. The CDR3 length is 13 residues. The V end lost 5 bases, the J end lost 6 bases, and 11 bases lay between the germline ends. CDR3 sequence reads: CASRPGFSGELFF. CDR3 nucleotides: TGTGCCAGCAGACCGGGGTTTTCCGGGGAGCTGTTTTTT.

This CDR3 reads CSVEDPRDRATYGYTF. In DNA, the CDR3 is TGCAGCGTTGAAGATCCCCGGGACAGGGCTACCTATGGCTACACCTTC. V gene TRBV29-1 combines with J gene TRBJ1-2; 9 nucleotides agree with TRBD1. The length of the CDR3 is 16 residues. The V gene's germline CDR1 is SQVTM and CDR2 ANQGSEA. J gave up 4 bases and V 0 bases, and 9 bases lay outside the gene matches.

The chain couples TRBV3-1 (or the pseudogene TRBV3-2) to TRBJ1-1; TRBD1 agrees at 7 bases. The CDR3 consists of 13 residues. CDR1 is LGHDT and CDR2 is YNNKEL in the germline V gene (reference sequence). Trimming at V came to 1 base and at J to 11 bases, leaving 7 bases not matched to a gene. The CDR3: CASSQASGGWAFF. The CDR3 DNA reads TGTGCCAGCAGCCAAGCGTCAGGGGGTTGGGCTTTCTTT.

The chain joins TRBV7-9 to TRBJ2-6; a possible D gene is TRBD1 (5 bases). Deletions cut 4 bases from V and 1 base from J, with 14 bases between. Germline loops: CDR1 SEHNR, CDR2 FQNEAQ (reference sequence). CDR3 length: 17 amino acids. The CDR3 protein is CASSSPNRQSGANVLTF. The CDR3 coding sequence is TGTGCCAGCAGCTCTCCAAACCGACAGTCTGGGGCCAACGTCCTGACTTTC.

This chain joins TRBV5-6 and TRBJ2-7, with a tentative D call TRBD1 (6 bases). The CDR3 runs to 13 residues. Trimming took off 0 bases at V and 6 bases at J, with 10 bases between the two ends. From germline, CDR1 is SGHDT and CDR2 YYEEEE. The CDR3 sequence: CASSLGDNSEQYV. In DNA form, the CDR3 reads TGTGCCAGCAGCTTGGGGGACAACAGCGAGCAGTACGTC.

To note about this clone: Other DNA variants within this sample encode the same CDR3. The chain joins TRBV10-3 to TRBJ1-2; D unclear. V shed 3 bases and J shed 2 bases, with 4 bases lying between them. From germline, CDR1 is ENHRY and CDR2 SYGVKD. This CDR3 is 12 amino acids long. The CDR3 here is CAISEQNYGYTF. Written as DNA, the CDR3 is TGTGCCATCAGTGAACAGAACTATGGCTACACCTTC.

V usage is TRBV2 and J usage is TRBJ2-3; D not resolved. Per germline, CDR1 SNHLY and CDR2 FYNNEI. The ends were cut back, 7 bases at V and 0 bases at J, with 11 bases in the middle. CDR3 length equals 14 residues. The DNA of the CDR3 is TGTGCCAGCAAAGTAGCCGGGAGCACAGATACGCAGTATTTT. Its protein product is CASKVAGSTDTQYF.

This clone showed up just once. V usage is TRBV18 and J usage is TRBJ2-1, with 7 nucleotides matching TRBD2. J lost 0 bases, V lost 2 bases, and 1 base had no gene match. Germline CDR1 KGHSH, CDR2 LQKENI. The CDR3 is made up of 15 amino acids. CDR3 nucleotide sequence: TGTGCCAGCTCACCAGGGGGGGACTCCTACAATGAGCAGTTCTTC. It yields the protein CASSPGGDSYNEQFF.

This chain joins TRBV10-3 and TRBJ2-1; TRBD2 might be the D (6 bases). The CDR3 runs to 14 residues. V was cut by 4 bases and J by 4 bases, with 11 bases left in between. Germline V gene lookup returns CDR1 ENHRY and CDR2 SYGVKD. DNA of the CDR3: TGTGCCATCAGTGCAGCGGGTGAATACAATGAGCAGTTCTTC. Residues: CAISAAGEYNEQFF.

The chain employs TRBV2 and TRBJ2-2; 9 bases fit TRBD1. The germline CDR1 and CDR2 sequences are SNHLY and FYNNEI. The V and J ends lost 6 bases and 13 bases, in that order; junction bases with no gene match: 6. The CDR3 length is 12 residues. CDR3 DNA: TGTGCCAGCAGGGGACAGGGTTCCTGGCTGTTTTTT. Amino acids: CASRGQGSWLFF.

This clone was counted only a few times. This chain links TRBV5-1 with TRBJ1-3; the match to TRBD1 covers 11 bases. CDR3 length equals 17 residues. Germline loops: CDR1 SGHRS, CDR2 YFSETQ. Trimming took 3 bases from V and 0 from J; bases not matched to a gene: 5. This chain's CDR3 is CASSWAGQGVSGNTIYF. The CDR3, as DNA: TGCGCCAGCAGCTGGGCGGGACAGGGGGTCTCTGGAAACACCATATATTTT.

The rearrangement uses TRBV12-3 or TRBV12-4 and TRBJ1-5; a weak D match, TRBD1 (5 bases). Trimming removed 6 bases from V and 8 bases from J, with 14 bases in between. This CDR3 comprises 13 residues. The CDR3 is CASSPRAAEPQHF. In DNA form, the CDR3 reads TGTGCCAGCAGCCCCAGGGCCGCGGAGCCCCAGCATTTT.

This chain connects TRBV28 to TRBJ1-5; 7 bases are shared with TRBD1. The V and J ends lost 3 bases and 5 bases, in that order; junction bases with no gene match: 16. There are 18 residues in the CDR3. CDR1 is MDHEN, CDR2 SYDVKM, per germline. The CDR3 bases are TGTGCCAGCAGTTTTACAACTACTCGGGACAGACTAGATCAGCCCCAGCATTTT. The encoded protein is CASSFTTTRDRLDQPQHF.

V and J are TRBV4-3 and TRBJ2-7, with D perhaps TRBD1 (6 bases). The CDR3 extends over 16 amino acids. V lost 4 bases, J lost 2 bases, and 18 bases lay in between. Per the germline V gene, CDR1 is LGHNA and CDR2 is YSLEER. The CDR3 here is CASSRGVDSGAYEQYF. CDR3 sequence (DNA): TGCGCCAGCAGCCGGGGTGTGGACAGCGGAGCCTACGAGCAGTACTTC.